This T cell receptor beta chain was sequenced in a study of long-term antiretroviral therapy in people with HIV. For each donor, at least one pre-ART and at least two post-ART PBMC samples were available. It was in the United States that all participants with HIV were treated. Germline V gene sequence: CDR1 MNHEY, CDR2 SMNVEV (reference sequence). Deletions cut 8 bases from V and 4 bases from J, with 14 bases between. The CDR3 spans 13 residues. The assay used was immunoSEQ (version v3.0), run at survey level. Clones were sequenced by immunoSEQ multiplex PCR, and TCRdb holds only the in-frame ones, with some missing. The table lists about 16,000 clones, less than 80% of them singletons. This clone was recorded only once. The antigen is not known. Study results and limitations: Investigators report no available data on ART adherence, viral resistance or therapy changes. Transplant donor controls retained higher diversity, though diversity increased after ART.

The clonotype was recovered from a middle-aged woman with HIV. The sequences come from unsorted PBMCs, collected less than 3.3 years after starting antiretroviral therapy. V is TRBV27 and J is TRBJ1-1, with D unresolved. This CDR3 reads CASHKDTATEAFF. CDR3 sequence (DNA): TGTGCCAGCCATAAGGATACGGCCACTGAAGCTTTCTTT.